These 26 T cell receptor beta chains came from one sample sequenced in a study of beta chain features in type 1 diabetes. The entirety of the isolated RNA underwent reverse transcription, so expressed TCRB transcripts were sequenced. Generated by immunoSEQ multiplex PCR, the TCRdb table keeps only in-frame clones and is missing some. The sample lists 150,000 to 190,000 clones, about 8.1% seen once, with approximately 0.69% in the top ten. Material for sequencing was central memory CD4+ T cells from blood. These receptors were collected from a man between 18 and 29 years old in good health.

The sample holds many counts of this clone. CDR3: CASSDTQEQYF. The CDR3 region has the DNA TGTGCCAGCAGTGATACCCAGGAGCAGTACTTC. The chain joins TRBV28 to TRBJ2-7; no clear D. V lost 5 bases and J 7 bases, leaving 9 bases between the germline ends. Per germline, CDR1 MDHEN and CDR2 SYDVKM. The CDR3 contains 11 residues.

This clone appeared a few times. This chain connects TRBV28 to TRBJ2-7, with a tentative D call TRBD1 (5 bases). This CDR3 is built from 14 residues. Germline assignment: CDR1 MDHEN and CDR2 SYDVKM. Trimming shortened V by 6 bases and J by 5 bases, and 17 bases separated the two germline ends. CDR3 amino acids: CASRGPQTAHEQYF. CDR3 in DNA: TGTGCCAGCAGGGGGCCACAGACGGCCCACGAGCAGTACTTC.

This chain joins TRBV4-2 and TRBJ2-7; 8 bases map to TRBD2. Germline trimming cut 0 bases from V and 2 bases from J; bases unmatched to any gene: 6. The CDR3 is made up of 16 amino acids. Germline loops: CDR1 LGHNA, CDR2 YNFKEQ. CDR3 amino acids: CASSQDGLAGPYEQYF. CDR3 sequence (DNA): TGTGCCAGCAGCCAAGATGGTCTAGCGGGCCCCTACGAGCAGTACTTC.

The rearrangement links TRBV27 to TRBJ1-1; 7 bases are shared with TRBD1. V lost 0 bases and J lost 11; bases outside the gene matches: 12. Germline CDR1 and CDR2: MNHEY and SMNVEV (reference sequence). This CDR3 region has 15 residues. As DNA, the CDR3 is TGTGCCAGCAGTTTATCAGCCCAACAGGGGTTGTATGCTTTCTTT. Protein sequence: CASSLSAQQGLYAFF.

This clone was counted only a few times. The chain recombines TRBV4-3 with TRBJ2-2; D is unresolved. V was cut by 4 bases and J by 0 bases, with 6 bases left in between. The CDR3 consists of 14 residues. Germline V gene sequence: CDR1 LGHNA, CDR2 YSLEER. For the CDR3, the DNA is TGCGCCAGCAGCCCGGAGCCGAACACCGGGGAGCTGTTTTTT. Its translation: CASSPEPNTGELFF.

The rearrangement uses TRBV5-1 and TRBJ1-2, with D maybe TRBD1 (5 bases). Between the trimmed V and J ends, which lost 0 bases and 8 bases, there was a span of 8 bases. Germline V CDR1 and CDR2: SGHRS, YFSETQ. This CDR3 contains 12 residues. The CDR3 here is CASSLDWGGYTF. The CDR3 DNA is TGCGCCAGCAGCTTGGATTGGGGCGGCTACACCTTC. Full variable domain (rest looked up from reference TRBV5-1 and TRBJ1-2): KAGVTQTPRYLIKTRGQQVTLSCSPISGHRSVSWYQQTPGQGLQFLFEYFSETQRNKGNFPGRFSGRQFSNSRSEMNVSTLELGDSALYLCASSLDWGGYTFGSGTRLTVV.

This sequence joins TRBV6-5 and TRBJ2-7, with 8 bases aligning to TRBD1. CDR3 length: 11 amino acids. J was trimmed by 3 bases and V by 9 bases; bases with no gene match: 1. CDR1 is MNHEY, CDR2 SVGAGI, per germline. As DNA, the CDR3 is TGTGCCAGTACAGGGGGCTACGAGCAGTACTTC. Protein product: CASTGGYEQYF.

The chain couples TRBV2 to TRBJ1-2; D not resolved. The CDR3 spans 13 residues. Trimming shortened V by 4 bases and J by 1 base, and 7 bases separated the two germline ends. Germline V gene sequence: CDR1 SNHLY, CDR2 FYNNEI. The DNA for the CDR3 is TGTGCCAGCAGTGGCCAGATTAACTATGGCTACACCTTC. It specifies CASSGQINYGYTF.

The rearrangement uses TRBV7-9 and TRBJ1-1, with 8 bases matching TRBD1. CDR1 and CDR2 (germline): SEHNR, FQNEAQ (reference sequence). The CDR3 runs 14 residues. V dropped 6 bases and J dropped 1; count of bases not matched to a gene: 4. CDR3 nucleotide sequence: TGTGCCAGCAGACAAACAGGGGGGAACACTGAAGCTTTCTTT. Protein: CASRQTGGNTEAFF.

This clone was observed a handful of times. The chain is built from TRBV10-3 and TRBJ2-7; D possibly corresponds to TRBD1 (6 bases). The V end lost 2 bases, the J end lost 0 bases, and 14 bases lay between the germline ends. Germline CDR1 and CDR2: ENHRY and SYGVKD. The CDR3 runs 16 residues. The DNA for the CDR3 is TGTGCCATCAGTGAGAAAGATACAGGGAGCTCCTACGAGCAGTACTTC. Its protein is CAISEKDTGSSYEQYF.

In this sample, this clone turned up a few times. V gene TRBV9 combines with J gene TRBJ2-2; 7 positions match TRBD1. Germline V gives CDR1 SGDLS, CDR2 YYNGEE. Trimming removed 4 bases from V and 4 bases from J; junction bases left unmatched: 10. This CDR3 comprises 16 residues. The DNA of the CDR3 is TGTGCCAGCAGCTCAGACCGGGACAGAATCACCGGGGAGCTGTTTTTT. Its translation is CASSSDRDRITGELFF.

The V and J genes are TRBV30 and TRBJ1-4; TRBD1 is a possible D gene (5 bases). The CDR3 contains 14 residues. Looked up from germline, CDR1 is GTSNPN and CDR2 is SVGIG (reference sequence). V was cut by 0 bases and J by 8 bases, with 13 bases left in between. The CDR3 DNA is TGTGCCTGGAGTGTGGGCGGGGCTCGGGAAAAACTGTTTTTT. Its translation is CAWSVGGAREKLFF.

The sample holds many counts of this clone. This sequence joins TRBV7-3 and TRBJ2-3, with TRBD2 as a possible D gene (6 bases). The V end was cut by 4 bases, the J end by 6 bases, with 26 bases between. Germline-derived CDR1 and CDR2 are SGHTA and FQGTGA. The CDR3 covers 18 residues. CDR3 residues: CASSSPRGGDTRWDTQYF. Written as DNA, the CDR3 is TGTGCCAGCAGCTCCCCCCGGGGAGGCGACACTAGATGGGATACGCAGTATTTT.

This clone has a count of ten or more. The CDR3 sequence: CASSQGTAHEQYF. CDR3 DNA: TGCGCCAGCAGCCAAGGGACAGCCCACGAGCAGTACTTC. The V call is TRBV4-3, the J call TRBJ2-7; D possibly corresponds to TRBD1 (6 bases). Deletions cut 1 base from V and 5 bases from J, with 9 bases between. The CDR3 length is 13 residues. CDR1 and CDR2 (germline): LGHNA, YSLEER.

This clone was counted ten times or more. The chain couples TRBV27 to TRBJ2-7, with 10 bases lining up with TRBD1. CDR1 is MNHEY and CDR2 is SMNVEV in the germline V gene (reference sequence). The V segment lost 5 bases and the J segment 1 base; nucleotides outside the gene matches: 5. CDR3 length: 15 amino acids. This CDR3 is CASSRQGAGSYEQYF. CDR3 coding DNA: TGTGCCAGCAGTCGACAGGGGGCGGGATCCTACGAGCAGTACTTC.

This clone was counted between two and nine times. This chain connects TRBV28 to TRBJ2-3; tentatively, D is TRBD1 (5 bases). This CDR3 is 14 amino acids long. Trimming took 4 bases from V and 7 from J, leaving 15 bases between them. From germline, CDR1 is MDHEN and CDR2 SYDVKM. In DNA, the CDR3 is TGTGCCAGCAGTTCCAACGGACACCAGAATACGCAGTATTTT. Its translation is CASSSNGHQNTQYF.

This clone has ten or more counts. V is TRBV15 and J is TRBJ2-1; D is perhaps TRBD2 (6 bases). Deletions cut 0 bases from V and 7 bases from J, with 19 bases between. Germline assignment: CDR1 LNHNV and CDR2 YYDKDF (reference sequence). The CDR3 is made up of 17 amino acids. The CDR3 DNA follows: TGTGCCACCAGCAGAGATCGTGGAGGGGAGGTAGCAAATGAGCAGTTCTTC. This encodes CATSRDRGGEVANEQFF.

The table lists this clone with a few counts. This chain connects TRBV19 to TRBJ2-7, with 13 bases lining up with TRBD2. The ends lost 2 bases at V and 6 bases at J; junction bases unmatched: 4. The CDR3 covers 15 residues. The V gene's germline CDR1 is LNHDA and CDR2 SQIVND (reference sequence). The CDR3 DNA reads TGTGCCAGTAGTATAAGGACTAGCGGGAGTTCCGAGCAGTACTTC. It specifies CASSIRTSGSSEQYF. Variable domain in full (rest from reference TRBV19 and TRBJ2-7): DGGITQSPKYLFRKEGQNVTLSCEQNLNHDAMYWYRQDPGQGLRLIYYSQIVNDFQKGDIAEGYSVSREKKESFPLTVTSAQKNPTAFYLCASSIRTSGSSEQYFGPGTRLTVT.

The genes are TRBV7-6 and TRBJ2-1; 9 bases are shared with TRBD2. The CDR3 extends over 15 amino acids. With V trimmed by 1 base and J by 10 bases, 8 bases remained unmatched. Germline-derived CDR1 and CDR2 are SGHVS and FNYEAQ. The CDR3 here is CASSLVAGATVEQFF. DNA of the CDR3: TGTGCCAGCAGCTTAGTAGCGGGAGCGACCGTAGAGCAGTTCTTC.

In its sample, this clone was seen many times. The sample carries other DNA sequences with the same CDR3. The V gene is TRBV28, the J gene TRBJ1-2; D not certain. Trimming cost V 2 bases and J 4 bases, with 5 bases left between them. Germline loops: CDR1 MDHEN, CDR2 SYDVKM. This CDR3 is built from 12 residues. The DNA of the CDR3 is TGTGCCAGCAGTTTAGAGGGCTATGGCTACACCTTC. Translated, it gives CASSLEGYGYTF.

In this sample, this clone turned up many times. The V and J genes are TRBV7-9 and TRBJ2-3; D not resolved. The CDR3 is made up of 13 amino acids. Trimming left V 3 bases short and J 0 bases short, with 4 bases between. Germline CDR1 and CDR2: SEHNR and FQNEAQ (reference sequence). This CDR3 is CASSFGSTDTQYF. The CDR3 nucleotides are TGTGCCAGCAGCTTCGGGAGCACAGATACGCAGTATTTT. Using reference TRBV7-9 and TRBJ2-3 for the parts outside the CDR3, the full variable domain is DTGVSQNPRHKITKRGQNVTFRCDPISEHNRLYWYRQTLGQGPEFLTYFQNEAQLEKSRLLSDRFSAERPKGSFSTLEIQRTEQGDSAMYLCASSFGSTDTQYFGPGTRLTVL.

The genes are TRBV5-4 and TRBJ2-7; maybe TRBD1 (5 bases). This CDR3 is 14 amino acids long. V lost 4 bases and J lost 1, with 12 bases in between. Looked up from germline, CDR1 is SGHNT and CDR2 is YYREEE (reference sequence). The CDR3 DNA is TGTGCCAGCAGCCTATGGGGCGGATCCTACGAGCAGTACTTC. Protein product: CASSLWGGSYEQYF. Full variable domain (missing parts from reference TRBV5-4 and TRBJ2-7): ETGVTQSPTHLIKTRGQQVTLRCSSQSGHNTVSWYQQALGQGPQFIFQYYREEENGRGNFPPRFSGLQFPNYSSELNVNALELDDSALYLCASSLWGGSYEQYFGPGTRLTVT.

The gene calls are TRBV28 and TRBJ1-5; tentatively, D is TRBD1 (6 bases). This CDR3 comprises 16 residues. Between the trimmed V and J ends, which lost 4 bases and 3 bases, there was a span of 16 bases. Germline V gene lookup returns CDR1 MDHEN and CDR2 SYDVKM. The CDR3 loop is CASSWDTRSDNQPQHF. In nucleotides, the CDR3 is TGTGCCAGCAGTTGGGACACCCGGAGCGACAATCAGCCCCAGCATTTT.

The V and J genes are TRBV28 and TRBJ2-3; 10 nucleotides line up with TRBD1. The CDR3 totals 13 residues. The germline V gene encodes CDR1 MDHEN and CDR2 SYDVKM. Trimming took 6 bases from V and 6 from J; bases not matched to a gene: 3. The CDR3 sequence: CASRTGGADTQYF. CDR3 DNA sequence: TGTGCCAGCAGGACAGGGGGCGCGGATACGCAGTATTTT.

This clone was detected only a few times. V gene TRBV7-3 combines with J gene TRBJ2-7; tentatively, D is TRBD1 (6 bases). The CDR3 loop spans 15 amino acids. Germline V lookup: CDR1 SGHTA, CDR2 FQGTGA. Trimming stripped 1 base from V and 6 bases from J, with 16 bases between. CDR3 loop: CASSLRGQPGGEQYF. In nucleotides, the CDR3 is TGTGCCAGCAGCTTAAGGGGGCAGCCAGGCGGCGAGCAGTACTTC.

This clone has more than one count but fewer than ten. The chain joins TRBV6-1 to TRBJ1-1, with D possibly being TRBD1 (6 bases). Germline-derived CDR1 and CDR2 are MNHNS and SASEGT. The CDR3 has 14 residues. V lost 7 bases to trimming and J lost 5 bases, with 17 bases between them. The CDR3 sequence: CASIQGGGRTEAFF. For the CDR3, the DNA is TGTGCCAGCATTCAAGGGGGAGGGCGGACTGAAGCTTTCTTT.